This T cell receptor (beta chain) was sequenced for a study of T cell responses to AZD1222 COVID-19 vaccine. CDR3 length: 14 residues. Germline V gives CDR1 SGHKS, CDR2 YYEKEE (reference sequence). The V end was cut by 4 bases, the J end by 0 bases, with 8 bases between. Analyses pooled second doses at about 4 or about 12 weeks. Sequencing used immunoSEQ multiplex PCR; TCRdb keeps in-frame clones, though not all of them. Among around 170,000 clones listed, 92% were seen once. Here the sequenced sample was peripheral blood, taken 28 days after the second AZD1222 dose. The chain links TRBV5-5 to TRBJ1-5, with unresolved D. This clonotype was sampled from an adult who received the AZD1222 COVID-19 vaccine. CDR3 DNA sequence: TGTGCCAGCAGCCCAGGCGATAGCAATCAGCCCCAGCATTTT. It is translated as CASSPGDSNQPQHF.